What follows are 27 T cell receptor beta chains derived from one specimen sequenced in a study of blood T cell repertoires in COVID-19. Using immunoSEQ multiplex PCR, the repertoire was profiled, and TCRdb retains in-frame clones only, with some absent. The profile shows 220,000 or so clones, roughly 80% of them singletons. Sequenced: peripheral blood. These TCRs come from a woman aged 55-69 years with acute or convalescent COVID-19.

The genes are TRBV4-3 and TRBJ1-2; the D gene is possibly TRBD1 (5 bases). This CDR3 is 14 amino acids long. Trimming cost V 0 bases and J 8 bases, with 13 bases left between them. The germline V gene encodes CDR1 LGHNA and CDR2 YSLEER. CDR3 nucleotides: TGCGCCAGCAGCCAAGAGGCCACAACAGGAGGCTACACCTTC. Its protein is CASSQEATTGGYTF.

The chain's CDR3 is CASSLLPGGIETQYF. The CDR3 DNA reads as TGTGCCAGCAGCCTCCTTCCGGGCGGGATAGAGACCCAGTACTTC. The rearrangement links TRBV6-2 or TRBV6-3 to TRBJ2-5; TRBD2 might be the D (6 bases). V was clipped by 6 bases and J by 4 bases, with 18 bases between them. CDR3 length equals 15 residues. Germline values: CDR1 MNHEY, CDR2 SVGEGT.

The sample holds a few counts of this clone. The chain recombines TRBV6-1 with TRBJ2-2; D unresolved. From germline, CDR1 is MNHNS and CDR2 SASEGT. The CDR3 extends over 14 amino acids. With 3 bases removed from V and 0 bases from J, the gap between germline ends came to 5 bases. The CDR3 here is CASSDRPNTGELFF. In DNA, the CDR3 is TGTGCCAGCAGTGACAGGCCGAACACCGGGGAGCTGTTTTTT.

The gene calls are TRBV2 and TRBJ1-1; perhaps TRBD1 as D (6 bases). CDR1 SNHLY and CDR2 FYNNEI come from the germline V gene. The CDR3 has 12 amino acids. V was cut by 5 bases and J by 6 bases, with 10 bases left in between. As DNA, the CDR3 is TGTGCCAGCAGTCAAGACAGGTCTGAAGCTTTCTTT. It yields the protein CASSQDRSEAFF.

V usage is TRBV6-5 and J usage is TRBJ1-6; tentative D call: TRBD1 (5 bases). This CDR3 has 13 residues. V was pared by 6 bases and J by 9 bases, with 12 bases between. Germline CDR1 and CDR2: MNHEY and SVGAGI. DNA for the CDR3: TGTGCCAGCAGAAGGGCGGGGGGTTCACCCCTCCACTTT. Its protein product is CASRRAGGSPLHF.

The CDR3 protein is CASSAGAGGRGFF. CDR3 sequence (DNA): TGCGCCAGCAGTGCGGGAGCGGGGGGCCGGGGGTTCTTC. The J gene is TRBJ2-1, the V gene TRBV10-1, with TRBD2 matching over 9 bases. V trimming: 4 bases; J trimming: 15 bases; junction bases outside the gene matches: 10. The CDR3 runs to 13 residues. Germline CDR1 reads WNHNN; CDR2 reads SYGVQD (reference sequence).

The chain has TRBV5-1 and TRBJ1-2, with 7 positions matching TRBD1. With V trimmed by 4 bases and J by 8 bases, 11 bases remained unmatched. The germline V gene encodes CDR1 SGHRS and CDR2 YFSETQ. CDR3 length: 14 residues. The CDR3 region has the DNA TGCGCCAGCAGCGAGTTGAAGGGGGCGGAGGGCTACACCTTC. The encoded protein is CASSELKGAEGYTF.

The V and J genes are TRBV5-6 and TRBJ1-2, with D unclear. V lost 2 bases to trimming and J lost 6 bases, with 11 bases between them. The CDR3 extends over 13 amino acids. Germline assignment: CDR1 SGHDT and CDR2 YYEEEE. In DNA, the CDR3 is TGTGCCAGCAGCTTTTTACTAGGGAATGGCTACACCTTC. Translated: CASSFLLGNGYTF.

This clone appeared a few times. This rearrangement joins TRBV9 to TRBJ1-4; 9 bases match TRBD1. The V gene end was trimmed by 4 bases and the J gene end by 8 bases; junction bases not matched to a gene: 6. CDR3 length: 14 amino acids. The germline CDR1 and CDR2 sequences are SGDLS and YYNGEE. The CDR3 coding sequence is TGTGCCAGCAGCTCCACAGGGGGCCTGGAAAAACTGTTTTTT. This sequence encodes CASSSTGGLEKLFF. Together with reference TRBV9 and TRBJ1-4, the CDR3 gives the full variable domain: DSGVTQTPKHLITATGQRVTLRCSPRSGDLSVYWYQQSLDQGLQFLIQYYNGEERAKGNILERFSAQQFPDLHSELNLSSLELGDSALYFCASSSTGGLEKLFFGSGTQLSVL.

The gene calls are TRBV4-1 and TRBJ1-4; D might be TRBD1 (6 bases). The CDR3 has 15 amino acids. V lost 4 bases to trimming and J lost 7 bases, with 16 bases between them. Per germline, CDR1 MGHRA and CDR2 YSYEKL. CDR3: CASSLPGTMGEKLFF. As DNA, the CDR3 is TGCGCCAGCAGCCTACCCGGGACAATGGGTGAAAAACTGTTTTTT.

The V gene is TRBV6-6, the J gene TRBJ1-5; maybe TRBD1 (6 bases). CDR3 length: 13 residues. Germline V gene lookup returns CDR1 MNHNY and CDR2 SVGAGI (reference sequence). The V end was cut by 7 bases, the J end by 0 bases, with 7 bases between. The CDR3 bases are TGTGCCAGCAACAGGGTTAGCAATCAGCCCCAGCATTTT. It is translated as CASNRVSNQPQHF.

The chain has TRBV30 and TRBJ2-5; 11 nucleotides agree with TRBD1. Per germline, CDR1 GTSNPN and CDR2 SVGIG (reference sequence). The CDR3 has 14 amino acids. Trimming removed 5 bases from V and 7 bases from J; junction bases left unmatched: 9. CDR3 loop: CAWGMDRGRGTQYF. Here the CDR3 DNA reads TGTGCCTGGGGTATGGACAGGGGGCGCGGGACCCAGTACTTC.

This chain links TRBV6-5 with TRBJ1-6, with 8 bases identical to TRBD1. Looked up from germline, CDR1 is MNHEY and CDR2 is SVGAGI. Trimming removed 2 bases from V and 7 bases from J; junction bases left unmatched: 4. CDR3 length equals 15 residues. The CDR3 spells CASSYGTGTNSPLHF. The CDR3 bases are TGTGCCAGCAGTTACGGGACAGGCACAAATTCACCCCTCCACTTT.

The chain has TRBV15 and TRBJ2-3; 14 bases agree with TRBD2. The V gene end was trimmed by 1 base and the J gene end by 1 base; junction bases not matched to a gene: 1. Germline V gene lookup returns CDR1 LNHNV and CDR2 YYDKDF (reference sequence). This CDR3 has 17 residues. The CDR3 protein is CATSRGGLAGGTDTQYF. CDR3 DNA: TGTGCCACCAGCAGAGGGGGACTAGCGGGGGGCACAGATACGCAGTATTTT. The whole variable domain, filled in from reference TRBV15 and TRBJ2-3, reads DAMVIQNPRYQVTQFGKPVTLSCSQTLNHNVMYWYQQKSSQAPKLLFHYYDKDFNNEADTPDNFQSRRPNTSFCFLDIRSPGLGDTAMYLCATSRGGLAGGTDTQYFGPGTRLTVL.

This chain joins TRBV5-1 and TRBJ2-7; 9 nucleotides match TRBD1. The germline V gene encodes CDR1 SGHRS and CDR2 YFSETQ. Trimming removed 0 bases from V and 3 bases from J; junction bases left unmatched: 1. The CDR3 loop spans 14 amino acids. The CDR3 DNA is TGCGCCAGCAGCTTGGGACAGGGGGGCTACGAGCAGTACTTC. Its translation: CASSLGQGGYEQYF.

CDR3 sequence (DNA): TGTGCCAGCAGCCACGGACTAGCCAGCCACGAGCAGTACTTC. It is translated as CASSHGLASHEQYF. V and J are TRBV4-2 and TRBJ2-7; 8 bases are a match to TRBD2. The length of the CDR3 is 14 residues. Germline values: CDR1 LGHNA, CDR2 YNFKEQ. V was pared by 3 bases and J by 5 bases, with 6 bases of the junction left unmatched.

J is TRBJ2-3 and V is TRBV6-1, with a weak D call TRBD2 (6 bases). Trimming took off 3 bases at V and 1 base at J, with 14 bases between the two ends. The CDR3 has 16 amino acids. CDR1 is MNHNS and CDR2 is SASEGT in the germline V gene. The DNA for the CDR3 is TGTGCCAGCAGTGATCGGGGGAAGACAGGCACAGATACGCAGTATTTT. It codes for CASSDRGKTGTDTQYF.

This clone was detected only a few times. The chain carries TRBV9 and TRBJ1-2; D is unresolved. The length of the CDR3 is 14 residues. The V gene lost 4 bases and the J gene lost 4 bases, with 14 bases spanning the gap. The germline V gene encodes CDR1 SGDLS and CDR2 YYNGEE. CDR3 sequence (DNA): TGTGCCAGCAGCCTCAGTGGGGAGTTCTATGGCTACACCTTC. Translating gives CASSLSGEFYGYTF.

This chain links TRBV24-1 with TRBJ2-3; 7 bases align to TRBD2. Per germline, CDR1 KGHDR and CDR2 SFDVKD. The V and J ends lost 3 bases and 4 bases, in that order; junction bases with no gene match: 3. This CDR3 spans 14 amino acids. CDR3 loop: CATSDRTSADTQYF. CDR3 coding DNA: TGTGCCACCAGTGATCGAACTAGCGCAGATACGCAGTATTTT.

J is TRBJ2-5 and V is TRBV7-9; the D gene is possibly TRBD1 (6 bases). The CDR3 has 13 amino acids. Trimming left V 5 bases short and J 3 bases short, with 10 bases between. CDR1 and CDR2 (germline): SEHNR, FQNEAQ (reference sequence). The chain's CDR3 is CASSRGTKETQYF. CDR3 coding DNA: TGTGCCAGCAGCCGTGGGACAAAAGAGACCCAGTACTTC.

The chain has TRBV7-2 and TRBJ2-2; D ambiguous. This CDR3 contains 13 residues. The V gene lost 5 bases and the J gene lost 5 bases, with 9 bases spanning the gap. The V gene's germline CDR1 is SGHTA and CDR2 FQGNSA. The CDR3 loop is CASSPRYTGELFF. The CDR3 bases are TGTGCCAGCAGCCCCAGATATACCGGGGAGCTGTTTTTT.

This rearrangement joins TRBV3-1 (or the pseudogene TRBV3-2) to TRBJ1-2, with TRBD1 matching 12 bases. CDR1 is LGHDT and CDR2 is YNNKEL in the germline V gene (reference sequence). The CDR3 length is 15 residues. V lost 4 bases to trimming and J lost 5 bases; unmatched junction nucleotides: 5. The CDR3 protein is CASSPGTGGQYGYTF. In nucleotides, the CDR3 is TGTGCCAGCAGCCCCGGGACAGGGGGCCAATATGGCTACACCTTC.

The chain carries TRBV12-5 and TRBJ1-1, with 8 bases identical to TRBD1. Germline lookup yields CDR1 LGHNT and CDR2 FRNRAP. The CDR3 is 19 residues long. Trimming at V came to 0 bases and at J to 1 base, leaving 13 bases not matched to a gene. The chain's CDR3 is CASGLVPGQGLGWNTEAFF. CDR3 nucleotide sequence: TGTGCTAGTGGTTTGGTACCCGGACAGGGCTTGGGGTGGAACACTGAAGCTTTCTTT. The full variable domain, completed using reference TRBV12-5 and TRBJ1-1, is DARVTQTPRHKVTEMGQEVTMRCQPILGHNTVFWYRQTMMQGLELLAYFRNRAPLDDSGMPKDRFSAEMPDATLATLKIQPSEPRDSAVYFCASGLVPGQGLGWNTEAFFGQGTRLTVV.

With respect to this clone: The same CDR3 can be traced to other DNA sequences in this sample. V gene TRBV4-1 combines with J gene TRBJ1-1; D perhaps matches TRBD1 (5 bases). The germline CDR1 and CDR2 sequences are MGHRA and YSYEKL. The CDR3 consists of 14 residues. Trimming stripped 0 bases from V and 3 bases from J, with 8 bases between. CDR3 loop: CASSQEVRDTEAFF. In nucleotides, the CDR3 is TGCGCCAGCAGCCAAGAGGTCAGGGACACTGAAGCTTTCTTT.

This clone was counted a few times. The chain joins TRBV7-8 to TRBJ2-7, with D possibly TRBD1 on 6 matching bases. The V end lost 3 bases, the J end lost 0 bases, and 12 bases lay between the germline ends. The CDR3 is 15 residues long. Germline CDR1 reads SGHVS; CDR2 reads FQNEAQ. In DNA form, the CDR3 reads TGTGCCAGCAGCTTCTTTCAGGGGCCCTCCTACGAGCAGTACTTC. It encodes CASSFFQGPSYEQYF.

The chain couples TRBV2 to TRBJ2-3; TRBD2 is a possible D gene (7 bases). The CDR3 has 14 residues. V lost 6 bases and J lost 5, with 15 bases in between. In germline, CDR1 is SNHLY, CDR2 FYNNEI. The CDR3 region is CASSPRGGKDTQYF. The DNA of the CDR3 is TGTGCCAGCAGCCCCCGCGGGGGCAAAGATACGCAGTATTTT.

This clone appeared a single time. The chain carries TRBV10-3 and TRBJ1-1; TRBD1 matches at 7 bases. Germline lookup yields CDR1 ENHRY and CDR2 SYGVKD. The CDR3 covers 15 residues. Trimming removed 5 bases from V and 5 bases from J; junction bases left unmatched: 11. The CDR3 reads CAISNPQGMGTEAFF. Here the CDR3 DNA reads TGTGCCATCAGTAATCCACAGGGGATGGGGACTGAAGCTTTCTTT.